The following is a TCR beta chain sequence with its context. Its antigen is unidentified. Libraries were prepared by immunoSEQ multiplex PCR; TCRdb keeps only in-frame clonotypes and omits some of them. The repertoire holds 78,000 or so clones, with about 94% as singletons. Germline V gene data show CDR1 as MNHNS and CDR2 as SASEGT. V was trimmed by 3 bases and J by 0 bases, leaving 17 bases between them. The CDR3 contains 17 residues. This entry comes from a study of cytomegalovirus exposure and HLA in healthy donors. Study-level background: The roughly 110 validation repertoires matched the 500 to 750 first-cohort repertoires in platform, a later analysis reported. The study, taken as a whole, reports: Confirmation in vitro established that three CMV-associated chains were specific for CMV antigens. Clusters of TCRs from the first cohort tended to co-occur in the approximately 130 validation repertoires (as a later analysis found).

The material sequenced was PBMCs. The TCR originated in a woman younger than 30 in good health and CMV-seropositive. This chain links TRBV6-1 with TRBJ1-2; perhaps TRBD1 as D (5 bases). The DNA for the CDR3 is TGTGCCAGCAGTGAGGAGGGGTTGAGGATATCTAACTATGGCTACACCTTC. It translates to CASSEEGLRISNYGYTF.